The source of this TCR beta chain is a study of blood T cell repertoires in COVID-19. Study background: Some COVID-19 samples were acute and others convalescent; all came from the United States, Italy and Spain. Sample material is recorded as cDNA or gDNA derived from T cells, B-cell-depleted T cells, or PBMCs.

CDR1 and CDR2 from the germline V gene are LNHNV and YYDKDF (reference sequence). The CDR3 length is 16 residues. Trimming removed 1 base at V and 6 bases at J, with 15 bases between. Data came from immunoSEQ multiplex PCR; TCRdb stores just in-frame clones and leaves some out. The sample carries about 64,000 clones, around 84% recorded once. Input material: peripheral blood. The chain carries TRBV15 and TRBJ2-2; a weak D match, TRBD1 (6 bases). The TCR sequence derives from a man aged 50-60 years with active COVID-19. The CDR3 DNA reads as TGTGCCACCAGCAGAGCAGGCGCCACAGGGCCCGGGGAGCTGTTTTTT. Protein: CATSRAGATGPGELFF.